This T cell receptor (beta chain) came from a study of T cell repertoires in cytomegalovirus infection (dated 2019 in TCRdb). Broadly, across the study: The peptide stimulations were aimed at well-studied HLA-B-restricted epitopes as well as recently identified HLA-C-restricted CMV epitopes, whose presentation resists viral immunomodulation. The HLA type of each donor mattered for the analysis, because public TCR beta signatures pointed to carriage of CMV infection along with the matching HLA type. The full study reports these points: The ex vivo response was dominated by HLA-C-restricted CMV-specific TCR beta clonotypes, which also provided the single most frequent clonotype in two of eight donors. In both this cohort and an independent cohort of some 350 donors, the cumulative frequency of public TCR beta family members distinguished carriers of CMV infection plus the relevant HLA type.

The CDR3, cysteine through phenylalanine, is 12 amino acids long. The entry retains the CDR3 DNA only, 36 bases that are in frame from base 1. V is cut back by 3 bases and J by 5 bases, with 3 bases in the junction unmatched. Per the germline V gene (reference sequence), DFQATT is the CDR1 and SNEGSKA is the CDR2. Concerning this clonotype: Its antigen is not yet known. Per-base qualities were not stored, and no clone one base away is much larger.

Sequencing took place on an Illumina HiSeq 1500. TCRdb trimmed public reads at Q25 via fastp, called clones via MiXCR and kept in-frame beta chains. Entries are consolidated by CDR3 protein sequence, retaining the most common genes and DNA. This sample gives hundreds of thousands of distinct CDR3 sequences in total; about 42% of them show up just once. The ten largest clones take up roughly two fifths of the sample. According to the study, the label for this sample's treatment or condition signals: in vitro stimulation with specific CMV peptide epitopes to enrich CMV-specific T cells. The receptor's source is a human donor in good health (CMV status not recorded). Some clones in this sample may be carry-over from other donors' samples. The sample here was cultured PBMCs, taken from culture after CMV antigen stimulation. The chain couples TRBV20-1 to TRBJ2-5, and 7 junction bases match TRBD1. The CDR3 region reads CSASDREETQYF. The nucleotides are TGCAGTGCTAGCGACAGGGAGGAGACCCAGTACTTC.